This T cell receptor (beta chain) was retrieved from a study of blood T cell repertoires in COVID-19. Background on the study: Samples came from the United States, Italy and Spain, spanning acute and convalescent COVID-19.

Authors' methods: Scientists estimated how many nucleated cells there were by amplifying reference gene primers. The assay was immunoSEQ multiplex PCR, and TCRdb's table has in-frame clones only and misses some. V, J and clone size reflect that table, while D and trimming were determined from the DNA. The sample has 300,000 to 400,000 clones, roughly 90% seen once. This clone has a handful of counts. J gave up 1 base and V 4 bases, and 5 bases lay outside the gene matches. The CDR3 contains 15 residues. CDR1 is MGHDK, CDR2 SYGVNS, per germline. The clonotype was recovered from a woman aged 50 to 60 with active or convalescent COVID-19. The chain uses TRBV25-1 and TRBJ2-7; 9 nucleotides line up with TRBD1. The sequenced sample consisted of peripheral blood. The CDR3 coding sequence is TGTGCCAGCAGTGGCGGGACAGGGTTTTCCTACGAGCAGTACTTC. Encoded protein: CASSGGTGFSYEQYF.